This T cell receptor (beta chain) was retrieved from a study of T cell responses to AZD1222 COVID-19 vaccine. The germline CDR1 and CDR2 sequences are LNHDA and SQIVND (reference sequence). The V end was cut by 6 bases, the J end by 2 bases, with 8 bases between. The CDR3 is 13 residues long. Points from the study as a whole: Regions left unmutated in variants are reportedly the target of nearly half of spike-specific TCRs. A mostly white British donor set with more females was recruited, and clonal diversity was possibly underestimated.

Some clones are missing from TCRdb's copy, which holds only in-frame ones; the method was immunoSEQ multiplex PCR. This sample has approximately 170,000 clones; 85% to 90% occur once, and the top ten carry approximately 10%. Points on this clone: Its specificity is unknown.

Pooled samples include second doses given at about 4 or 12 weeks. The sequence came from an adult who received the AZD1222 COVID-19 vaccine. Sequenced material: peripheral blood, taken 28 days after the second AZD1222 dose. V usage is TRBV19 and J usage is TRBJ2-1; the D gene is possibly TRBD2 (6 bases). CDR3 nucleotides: TGTGCCAGTAGGCCGGGGGCCTACAATGAGCAGTTCTTC. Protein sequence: CASRPGAYNEQFF.